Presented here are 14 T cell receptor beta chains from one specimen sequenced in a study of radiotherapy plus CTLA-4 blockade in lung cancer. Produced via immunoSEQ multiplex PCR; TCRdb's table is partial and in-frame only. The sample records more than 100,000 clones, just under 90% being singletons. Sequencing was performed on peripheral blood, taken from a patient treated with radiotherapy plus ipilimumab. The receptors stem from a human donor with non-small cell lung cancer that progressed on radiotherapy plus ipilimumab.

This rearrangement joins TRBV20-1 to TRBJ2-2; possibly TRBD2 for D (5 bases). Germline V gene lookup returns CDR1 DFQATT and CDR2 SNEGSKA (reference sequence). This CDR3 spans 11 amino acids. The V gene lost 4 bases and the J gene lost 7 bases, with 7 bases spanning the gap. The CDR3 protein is CSANGLGELFF. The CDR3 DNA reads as TGCAGTGCTAACGGACTCGGGGAGCTGTTTTTT.

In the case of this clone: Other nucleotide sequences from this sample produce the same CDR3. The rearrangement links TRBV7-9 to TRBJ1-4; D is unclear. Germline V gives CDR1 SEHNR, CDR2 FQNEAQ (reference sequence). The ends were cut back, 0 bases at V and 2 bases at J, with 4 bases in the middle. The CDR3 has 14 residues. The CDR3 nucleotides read TGTGCCAGCAGCTTAGCTGGCACTAATGAAAAACTGTTTTTT. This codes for CASSLAGTNEKLFF.

The CDR3 DNA sequence: TGTGCCAGTAGTAGTGGGACAGATTCTAACTATGGCTACACCTTC. This gives the protein CASSSGTDSNYGYTF. The gene calls are TRBV19 and TRBJ1-2; 7 nucleotides agree with TRBD1. The germline gives CDR1 LNHDA, CDR2 SQIVND (reference sequence). CDR3 length: 15 residues. Trimming took 4 bases from V and 0 from J; bases not matched to a gene: 5. Variable domain in full (rest from reference TRBV19 and TRBJ1-2): DGGITQSPKYLFRKEGQNVTLSCEQNLNHDAMYWYRQDPGQGLRLIYYSQIVNDFQKGDIAEGYSVSREKKESFPLTVTSAQKNPTAFYLCASSSGTDSNYGYTFGSGTRLTVV.

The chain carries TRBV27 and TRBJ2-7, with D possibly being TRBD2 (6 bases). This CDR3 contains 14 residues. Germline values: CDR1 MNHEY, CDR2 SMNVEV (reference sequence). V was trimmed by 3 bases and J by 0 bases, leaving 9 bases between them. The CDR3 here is CASSFRDSSYEQYF. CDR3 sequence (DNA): TGTGCCAGCAGTTTCCGGGACTCCTCCTACGAGCAGTACTTC.

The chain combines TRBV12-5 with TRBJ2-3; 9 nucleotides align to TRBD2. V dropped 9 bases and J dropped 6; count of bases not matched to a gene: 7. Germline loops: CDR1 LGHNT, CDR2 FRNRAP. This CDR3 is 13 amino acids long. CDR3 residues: CASLSGSADTQYF. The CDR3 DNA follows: TGTGCTAGCCTTAGCGGGAGTGCGGATACGCAGTATTTT.

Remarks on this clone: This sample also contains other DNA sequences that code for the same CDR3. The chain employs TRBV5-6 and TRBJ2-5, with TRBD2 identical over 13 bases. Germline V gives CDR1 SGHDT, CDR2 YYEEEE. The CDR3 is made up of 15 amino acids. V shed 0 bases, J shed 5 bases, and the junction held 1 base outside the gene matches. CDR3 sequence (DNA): TGTGCCAGCAGCTTGGGACTAGCGGGAGGTGAGACCCAGTACTTC. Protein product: CASSLGLAGGETQYF.

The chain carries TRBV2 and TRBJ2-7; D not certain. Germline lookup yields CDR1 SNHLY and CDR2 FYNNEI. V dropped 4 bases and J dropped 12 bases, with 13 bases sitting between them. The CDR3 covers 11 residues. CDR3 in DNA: TGTGCCAGCAGTGGGGCCTTGGGCTTGTACTTC. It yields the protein CASSGALGLYF.

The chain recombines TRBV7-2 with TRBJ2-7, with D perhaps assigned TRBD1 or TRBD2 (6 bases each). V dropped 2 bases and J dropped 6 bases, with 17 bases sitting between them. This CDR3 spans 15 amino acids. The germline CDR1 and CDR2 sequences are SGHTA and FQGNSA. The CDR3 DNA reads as TGTGCCAGCAGCTTAAATTTTAGGGGGGTGGGCGAGCAGTACTTC. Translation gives CASSLNFRGVGEQYF.

In DNA form, the CDR3 reads TGCGCCAGCAGCACCCAAGGGGATCCCTTCTACGAGCAGTACTTC. Translated, it gives CASSTQGDPFYEQYF. The gene calls are TRBV5-1 and TRBJ2-7; possible D gene TRBD1, 5 bases. Germline CDR1 is SGHRS and CDR2 is YFSETQ. Between the trimmed V and J ends, which lost 4 bases and 3 bases, there was a span of 17 bases. CDR3 length: 15 residues.

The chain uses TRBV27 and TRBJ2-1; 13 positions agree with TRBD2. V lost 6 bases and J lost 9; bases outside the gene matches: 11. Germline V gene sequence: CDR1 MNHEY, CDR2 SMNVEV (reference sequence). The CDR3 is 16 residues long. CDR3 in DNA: TGTGCCAGCAGCCCGCAACTAGCGGGAGGGCCTGGTGAGCAGTTCTTC. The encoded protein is CASSPQLAGGPGEQFF.

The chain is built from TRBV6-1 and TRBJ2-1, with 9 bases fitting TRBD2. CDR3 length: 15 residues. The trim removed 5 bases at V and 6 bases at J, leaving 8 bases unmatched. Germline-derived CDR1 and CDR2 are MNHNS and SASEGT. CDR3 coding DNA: TGTGCCAGCAGTTCTAAAGCGGGAGGTAGCAATGAGCAGTTCTTC. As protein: CASSSKAGGSNEQFF.

The CDR3 nucleotides read TGTGCCGCCTCCGAGGGACTAGCGGGAGAATACGAGCAGTACTTC. Translation: CAASEGLAGEYEQYF. V gene TRBV4-2 combines with J gene TRBJ2-7; 14 bases are a match to TRBD2. Germline V CDR1 and CDR2: LGHNA, YNFKEQ. The CDR3 extends over 15 amino acids. V was clipped by 11 bases and J by 4 bases; unmatched bases: 10.

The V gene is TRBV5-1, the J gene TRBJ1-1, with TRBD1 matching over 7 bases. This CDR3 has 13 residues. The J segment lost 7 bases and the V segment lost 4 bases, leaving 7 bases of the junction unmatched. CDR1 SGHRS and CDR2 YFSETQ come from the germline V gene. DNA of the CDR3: TGCGCCAGCAGCCCCCCGGGACAGCTTGAAGCTTTCTTT. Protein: CASSPPGQLEAFF.

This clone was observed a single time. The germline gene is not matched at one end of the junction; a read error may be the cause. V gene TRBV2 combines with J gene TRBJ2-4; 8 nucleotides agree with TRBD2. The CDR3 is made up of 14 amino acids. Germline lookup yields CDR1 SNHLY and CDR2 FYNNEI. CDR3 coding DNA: TGTGCCAGCAGGGAAGCGGGAGTTGAAAACATTCAGTACTTC. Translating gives CASREAGVENIQYF. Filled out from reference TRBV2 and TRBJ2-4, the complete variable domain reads EPEVTQTPSHQVTQMGQEVILRCVPISNHLYFYWYRQILGQKVEFLVSFYNNEISEKSEIFDDQFSVERPDGSNFTLKIRSTKLEDSAMYFCASREAGVENIQYFGAGTRLSVL.